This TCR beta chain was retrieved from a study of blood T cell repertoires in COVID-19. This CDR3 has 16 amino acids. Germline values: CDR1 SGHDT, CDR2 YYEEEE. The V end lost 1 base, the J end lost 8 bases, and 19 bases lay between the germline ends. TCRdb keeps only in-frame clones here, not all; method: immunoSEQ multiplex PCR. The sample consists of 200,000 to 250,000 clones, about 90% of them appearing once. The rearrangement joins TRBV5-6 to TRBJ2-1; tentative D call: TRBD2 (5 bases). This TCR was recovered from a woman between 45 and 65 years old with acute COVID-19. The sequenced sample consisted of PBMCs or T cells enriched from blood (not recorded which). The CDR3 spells CASSLTVTLSRDEQFF. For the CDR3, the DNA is TGTGCCAGCAGCTTGACCGTAACTCTGTCGAGGGATGAGCAGTTCTTC.